The rows below give T cell receptor beta chains drawn from one sample of a study of cytomegalovirus exposure and HLA in healthy donors. Assay: immunoSEQ multiplex PCR; the TCRdb copy retains only in-frame clones and omits some. The sample records roughly 100,000 clones, approximately 64% being singletons. The sample comprised PBMCs. The receptor set was obtained from a human donor in good health. CDR3s leave out the opening cysteine and the closing phenylalanine or tryptophan. Each record gives: V gene, D gene, CDR3 protein. A D gene is named only where the DNA matches it firmly.

>TRBV18|-
ASSPTLTGEQF
>TRBV19|TRBD1
ASSISGQNQPQH
>TRBV18|-
ASSAGQIFTQETQY
>TRBV5-8|-
ASSHTRNTGELF
>TRBV30|TRBD1
AWSAGTGEPYEQY
>TRBV28|-
ASSPGYEADTQY
>TRBV5-4|-
ASSLGSLPPYEQY
>TRBV30|-
AWSEGATGELF
>TRBV28|TRBD1
ASSLRQGNTEAF
>TRBV6-1|TRBD2
ASGLAAGELF
>TRBV10-3|TRBD1
AIRETGGGTEAF
>TRBV27|-
ASRDRMNTEAF
>TRBV29-1|TRBD2
SVSLAGGFDEQF
>TRBV6-1|TRBD1
ASSRQGPGYT
>TRBV7-9|TRBD1
SSSLRGQQAF
>TRBV27|-
ASSFTGESSWDEQY
>TRBV27|TRBD1
ASSFTIGTGALKAF
>TRBV5-5|TRBD1
ASSLEIQGRLF
>TRBV27|TRBD2
ASWASGGYEQY
>TRBV15|-
ATSTKGAGANVLT
>TRBV28|TRBD2
ASSPHQTSGRGADTQY
>TRBV9|-
ASSVVGRGRNTEAF
>TRBV9|-
ASSSDNSYNEQF
>TRBV2|-
ASSENREVGGYT
>TRBV5-1|-
ASSEDSYYGYT
>TRBV7-9|TRBD2
ATRWGGDTGELF
>TRBV30|-
AWRSGKRGTDTQY
>TRBV27|TRBD1
ASSHHQGVGELF
>TRBV6-6|-
ASSYLTTNEKLF